This T cell receptor beta chain was profiled in a study of long-term antiretroviral therapy in people with HIV. This CDR3 region has 14 residues. V gave up 6 bases and J gave up 6 bases; unmatched junction bases: 5. Germline V lookup: CDR1 MNHEY, CDR2 SVGAGI. Assay version v3.0 of immunoSEQ was used, and it was run at survey level. Repertoires were generated with immunoSEQ multiplex PCR, while TCRdb's copy carries only in-frame clones and drops some. The sample lists approximately 11,000 clones, about 80% seen once, with roughly 19% in the top ten. The source was unsorted PBMCs, collected at the start of antiretroviral therapy, before treatment. This chain connects TRBV6-5 to TRBJ2-2; TRBD2 matches 9 bases. This clonotype was sampled from a man between 25 and 39 years old with HIV. The CDR3 loop reads CASRGSGRSGELFF. CDR3 DNA sequence: TGTGCCAGCAGGGGTAGCGGGAGATCCGGGGAGCTGTTTTTT.